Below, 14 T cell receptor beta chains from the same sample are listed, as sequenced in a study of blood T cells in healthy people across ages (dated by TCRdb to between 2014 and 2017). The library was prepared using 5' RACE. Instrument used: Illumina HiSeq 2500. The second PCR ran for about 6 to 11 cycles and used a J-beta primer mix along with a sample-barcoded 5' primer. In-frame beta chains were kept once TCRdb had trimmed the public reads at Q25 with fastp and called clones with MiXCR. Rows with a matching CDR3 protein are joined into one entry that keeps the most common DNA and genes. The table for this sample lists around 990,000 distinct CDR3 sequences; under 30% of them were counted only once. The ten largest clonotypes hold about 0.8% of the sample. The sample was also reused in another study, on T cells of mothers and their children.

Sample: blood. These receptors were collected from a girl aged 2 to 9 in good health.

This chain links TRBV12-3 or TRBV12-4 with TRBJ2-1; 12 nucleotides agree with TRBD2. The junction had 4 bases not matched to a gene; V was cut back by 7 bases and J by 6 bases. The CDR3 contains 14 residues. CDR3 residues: CASTLAGGSNEQFF. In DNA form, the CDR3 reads TGTGCCAGCACCCTAGCGGGGGGGTCCAATGAGCAGTTCTTC.

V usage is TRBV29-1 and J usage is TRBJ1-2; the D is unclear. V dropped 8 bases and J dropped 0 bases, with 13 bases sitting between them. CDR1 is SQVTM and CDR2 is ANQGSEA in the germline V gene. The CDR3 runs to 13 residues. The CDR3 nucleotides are TGCAGCACTCAGTCAGGATCTAACTATGGCTACACCTTC. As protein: CSTQSGSNYGYTF.

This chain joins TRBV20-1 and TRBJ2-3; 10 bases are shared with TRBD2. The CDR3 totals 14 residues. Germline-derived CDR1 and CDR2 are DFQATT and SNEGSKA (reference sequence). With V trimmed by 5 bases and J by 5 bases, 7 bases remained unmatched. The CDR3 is CSARTSGPLDTQYF. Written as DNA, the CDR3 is TGCAGTGCTCGGACTAGCGGACCTTTAGATACGCAGTATTTT.

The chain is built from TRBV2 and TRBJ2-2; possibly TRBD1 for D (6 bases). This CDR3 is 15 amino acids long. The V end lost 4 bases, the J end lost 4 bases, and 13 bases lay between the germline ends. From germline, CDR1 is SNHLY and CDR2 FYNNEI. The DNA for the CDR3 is TGTGCCAGCAGTGGGGGGCGGATTTTCACCGGGGAGCTGTTTTTT. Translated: CASSGGRIFTGELFF.

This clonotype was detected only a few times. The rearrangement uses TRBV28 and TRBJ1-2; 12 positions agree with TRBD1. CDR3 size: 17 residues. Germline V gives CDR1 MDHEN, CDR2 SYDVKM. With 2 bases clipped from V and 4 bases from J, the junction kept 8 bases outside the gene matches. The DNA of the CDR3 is TGTGCCAGCAGTTTAATTCCGGGACAGGGGGCACCCTATGGCTACACCTTC. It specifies CASSLIPGQGAPYGYTF.

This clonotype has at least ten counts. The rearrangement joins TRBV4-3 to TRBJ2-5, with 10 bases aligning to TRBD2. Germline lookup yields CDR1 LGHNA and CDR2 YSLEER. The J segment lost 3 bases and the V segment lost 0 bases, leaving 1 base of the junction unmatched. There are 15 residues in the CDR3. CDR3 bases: TGCGCCAGCAGCCAAGACGGACTAGCGGAAGAGACCCAGTACTTC. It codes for CASSQDGLAEETQYF.

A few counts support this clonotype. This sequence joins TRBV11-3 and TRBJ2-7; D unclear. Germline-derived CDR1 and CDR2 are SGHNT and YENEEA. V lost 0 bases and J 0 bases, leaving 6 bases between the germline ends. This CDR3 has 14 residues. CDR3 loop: CASSLEAYSYEQYF. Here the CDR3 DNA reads TGTGCCAGCAGCTTAGAAGCATACTCCTACGAGCAGTACTTC.

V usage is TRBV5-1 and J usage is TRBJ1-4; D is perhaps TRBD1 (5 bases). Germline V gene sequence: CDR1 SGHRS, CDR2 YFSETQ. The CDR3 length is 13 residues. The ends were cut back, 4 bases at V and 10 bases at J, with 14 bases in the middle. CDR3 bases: TGCGCCAGCAGCGTAAGCAGGGATGGAAAACTGTTTTTT. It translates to CASSVSRDGKLFF. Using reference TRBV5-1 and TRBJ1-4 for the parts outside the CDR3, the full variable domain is KAGVTQTPRYLIKTRGQQVTLSCSPISGHRSVSWYQQTPGQGLQFLFEYFSETQRNKGNFPGRFSGRQFSNSRSEMNVSTLELGDSALYLCASSVSRDGKLFFGSGTQLSVL.

The CDR3 DNA reads TGTGCCAGCAGCCGTTACAGGGGCCAGAACACTGAAGCTTTCTTT. Amino acid sequence: CASSRYRGQNTEAFF. The chain has TRBV4-2 and TRBJ1-1; 7 bases are shared with TRBD1. Losses at the gene ends were 4 bases for V and 1 base for J; bases not matched to a gene: 6. The CDR3 spans 15 residues. From germline, CDR1 is LGHNA and CDR2 YNFKEQ.

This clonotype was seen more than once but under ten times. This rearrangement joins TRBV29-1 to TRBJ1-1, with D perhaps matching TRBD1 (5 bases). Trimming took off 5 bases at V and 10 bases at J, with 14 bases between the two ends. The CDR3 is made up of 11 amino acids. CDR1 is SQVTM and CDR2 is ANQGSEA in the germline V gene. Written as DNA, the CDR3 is TGCAGCGTTCTGATCCCCGGGGGAGCTTTCTTT. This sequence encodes CSVLIPGGAFF.

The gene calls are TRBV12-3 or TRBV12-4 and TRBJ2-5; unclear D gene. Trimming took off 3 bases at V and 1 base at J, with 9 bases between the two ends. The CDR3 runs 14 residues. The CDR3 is CASSFHESQETQYF. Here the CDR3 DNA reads TGTGCCAGCAGTTTTCATGAGAGCCAAGAGACCCAGTACTTC.

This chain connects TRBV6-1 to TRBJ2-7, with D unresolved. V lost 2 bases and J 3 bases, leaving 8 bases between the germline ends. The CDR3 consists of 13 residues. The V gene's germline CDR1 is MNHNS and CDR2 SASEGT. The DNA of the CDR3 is TGTGCCAGCAGTGAAAGACATTTCTACGAGCAGTACTTC. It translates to CASSERHFYEQYF.

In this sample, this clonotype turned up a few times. CDR3 in DNA: TGTGCCAGCAGCCCCCCCGAGGGCCTGGAGACCCAGTACTTC. Translation: CASSPPEGLETQYF. The rearrangement links TRBV7-8 to TRBJ2-5, with a weak D call TRBD2 (5 bases). This CDR3 comprises 14 residues. Germline loops: CDR1 SGHVS, CDR2 FQNEAQ. V was shortened by 5 bases and J by 5 bases, with 15 bases between the two germline ends.

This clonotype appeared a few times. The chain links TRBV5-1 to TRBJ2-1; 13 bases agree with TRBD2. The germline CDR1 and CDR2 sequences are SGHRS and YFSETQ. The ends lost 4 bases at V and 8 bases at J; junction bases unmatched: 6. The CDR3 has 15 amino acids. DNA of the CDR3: TGCGCCAGCAGCGACGGGACTAGCGGGAAGGATGAGCAGTTCTTC. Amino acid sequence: CASSDGTSGKDEQFF.